This TCR beta chain was retrieved from a study of cytomegalovirus exposure and HLA in healthy donors. Details on this clone: Its antigen is undetermined.

This donor has no recorded CMV serostatus. PCR was performed using 60 Vbeta and 13 Jbeta primers. This table comes from immunoSEQ multiplex PCR, and its TCRdb copy is limited to in-frame clones, with some not included. The sample lists roughly 71,000 clones, around two thirds occurring once. Study observations and caveats: In a later analysis, at a false discovery rate of 0.05, 15,000 to 20,000 TCR beta sequences matched HLA alleles. Previous analysis showed most TCR beta V segments were productive about 87% or about 30% of the time.

Sequenced sample: PBMCs. The source of this sequence is a human donor in good health.

CDR3 sequence reads: CASSVGGQGYEQYF. For the CDR3, the DNA is TGTGCCAGCAGTGTTGGGGGACAGGGCTACGAGCAGTACTTC. This chain joins TRBV2 and TRBJ2-7; 9 nucleotides agree with TRBD1. CDR3 length equals 14 residues. After removal of 4 bases from V and 3 bases from J, the junction contained 4 bases not matched to a gene. Germline CDR1 is SNHLY and CDR2 is FYNNEI.